The 17 T cell receptor beta chains in this list originate from one sample, sequenced in a study of blood T cell repertoires in COVID-19. Some clones are missing from TCRdb's copy, which holds only in-frame ones; the method was immunoSEQ multiplex PCR. The sample lists hundreds of thousands of clones; about 83% were seen once. Source material: peripheral blood. The origin of the receptors is a woman aged 40 to 55 with active or convalescent COVID-19.

This sequence joins TRBV2 and TRBJ2-3, with D perhaps matching TRBD2 (5 bases). V was trimmed by 4 bases and J by 2 bases, leaving 13 bases between them. There are 15 residues in the CDR3. The V gene's germline CDR1 is SNHLY and CDR2 FYNNEI. CDR3 region: CASSVEDWPTDTQYF. CDR3 coding DNA: TGTGCCAGCAGTGTAGAGGACTGGCCCACAGATACGCAGTATTTT.

The chain links TRBV3-1 (or the pseudogene TRBV3-2) to TRBJ2-1, with TRBD2 matching 11 bases. The CDR3 is 20 amino acids. Per the germline V gene, CDR1 is LGHDT and CDR2 is YNNKEL (reference sequence). V shed 0 bases, J shed 3 bases, and the junction held 13 bases outside the gene matches. CDR3 nucleotide sequence: TGTGCCAGCAGCCAAGATTGGCAACTAGCGGGAGTAGACTTCTACAATGAGCAGTTCTTC. It specifies CASSQDWQLAGVDFYNEQFF.

The chain uses TRBV9 and TRBJ1-3; D perhaps matches TRBD1 (6 bases). From germline, CDR1 is SGDLS and CDR2 YYNGEE. The ends were cut back, 1 base at V and 4 bases at J, with 15 bases in the middle. CDR3 length: 16 amino acids. In DNA, the CDR3 is TGTGCCAGCAGCGTAACAGGGATAGGGGCGGGAAACACCATATATTTT. Its protein is CASSVTGIGAGNTIYF.

This clone was counted only a few times. The V gene is TRBV5-1, the J gene TRBJ2-7, with TRBD2 matching 7 bases. From germline, CDR1 is SGHRS and CDR2 YFSETQ. The CDR3 is 12 residues long. Germline trimming cut 8 bases from V and 6 bases from J; bases unmatched to any gene: 8. CDR3 region: CASPHAGAEQYF. The CDR3 bases are TGCGCCAGTCCCCACGCGGGAGCCGAGCAGTACTTC.

The V gene is TRBV28, the J gene TRBJ1-1, with 8 positions matching TRBD1. The junction had 4 bases not matched to a gene; V was cut back by 6 bases and J by 1 base. The CDR3 is made up of 14 amino acids. Germline V lookup: CDR1 MDHEN, CDR2 SYDVKM. The chain's CDR3 is CASSRDRWNTEAFF. The CDR3 DNA follows: TGTGCCAGCAGCAGGGACAGGTGGAACACTGAAGCTTTCTTT.

The genes are TRBV28 and TRBJ1-6; no clear D. Deletions cut 2 bases from V and 3 bases from J, with 11 bases between. This CDR3 has 16 amino acids. Per germline, CDR1 MDHEN and CDR2 SYDVKM. The DNA of the CDR3 is TGTGCCAGCAGTTTAACCCGTCTACTCTATAATTCACCCCTCCACTTT. Its protein is CASSLTRLLYNSPLHF.

The chain is built from TRBV14 and TRBJ2-4; D possibly corresponds to TRBD1 (6 bases). V lost 4 bases to trimming and J lost 0 bases, with 10 bases between them. CDR1 is SGHDN and CDR2 is FVKESK in the germline V gene. The CDR3 contains 15 residues. CDR3 nucleotide sequence: TGTGCCAGCAGCCGGACAGTCCTAGCCAAAAACATTCAGTACTTC. It yields the protein CASSRTVLAKNIQYF.

Here the CDR3 reads CASSQGHGTDTQYF. The CDR3 coding sequence is TGTGCCAGCAGCCAGGGACACGGCACAGATACGCAGTATTTT. The chain recombines TRBV7-9 with TRBJ2-3, with a tentative D call TRBD1 (6 bases). Germline V gives CDR1 SEHNR, CDR2 FQNEAQ (reference sequence). Trimming left V 5 bases short and J 1 base short, with 10 bases between. The CDR3 is made up of 14 amino acids.

The chain is built from TRBV4-3 and TRBJ2-3; 7 bases line up with TRBD2. With V trimmed by 1 base and J by 3 bases, 13 bases remained unmatched. The CDR3 is made up of 18 amino acids. Germline values: CDR1 LGHNA, CDR2 YSLEER. As DNA, the CDR3 is TGCGCCAGCAGCCAAGGTGCTGGTAAGGGGCGGGGGACAGATACGCAGTATTTT. Residues: CASSQGAGKGRGTDTQYF.

The genes are TRBV2 and TRBJ2-3; D is perhaps TRBD1 (6 bases). The germline CDR1 and CDR2 sequences are SNHLY and FYNNEI. V was shortened by 5 bases and J by 6 bases, with 15 bases between the two germline ends. There are 14 residues in the CDR3. The CDR3 is CASSQGTPGDTQYF. The CDR3 DNA is TGTGCCAGCAGTCAGGGGACACCAGGGGATACGCAGTATTTT. Together with reference TRBV2 and TRBJ2-3, the CDR3 gives the full variable domain: EPEVTQTPSHQVTQMGQEVILRCVPISNHLYFYWYRQILGQKVEFLVSFYNNEISEKSEIFDDQFSVERPDGSNFTLKIRSTKLEDSAMYFCASSQGTPGDTQYFGPGTRLTVL.

This clone was seen once. The rearrangement joins TRBV7-2 to TRBJ1-1; no clear D gene. CDR3 length equals 17 residues. Trimming stripped 5 bases from V and 2 bases from J, with 21 bases between. Per the germline V gene, CDR1 is SGHTA and CDR2 is FQGNSA. The CDR3 DNA reads as TGTGCCAGCAGCCTTCGGAGGACCAGTTATTTTAACACTGAAGCTTTCTTT. This translates into CASSLRRTSYFNTEAFF.

The J gene is TRBJ2-5, the V gene TRBV19, with TRBD2 matching over 11 bases. The V and J ends lost 6 bases and 4 bases, in that order; junction bases with no gene match: 10. The CDR3 extends over 16 amino acids. The germline gives CDR1 LNHDA, CDR2 SQIVND (reference sequence). Written as DNA, the CDR3 is TGTGCCAGTAGCACTAGCGGGAGTGTAAGGGCAGAGACCCAGTACTTC. Translating it yields CASSTSGSVRAETQYF.

The chain employs TRBV28 and TRBJ2-5, with 9 positions matching TRBD2. V shed 3 bases and J 4 bases; nucleotides not matched to a gene: 9. The CDR3 consists of 16 residues. From germline, CDR1 is MDHEN and CDR2 SYDVKM. The CDR3 nucleotides read TGTGCCAGCAGTTTTTCCGCGGGGGGGCCGGGAGAGACCCAGTACTTC. Its translation is CASSFSAGGPGETQYF.

The chain has TRBV2 and TRBJ2-6, with TRBD1 matching 10 bases. J was trimmed by 2 bases and V by 7 bases; bases with no gene match: 5. Germline lookup yields CDR1 SNHLY and CDR2 FYNNEI. The CDR3 spans 16 residues. DNA for the CDR3: TGTGCCAGCAACCGGGACAGGGGCCCTGGGGCCAACGTCCTGACTTTC. Translating it yields CASNRDRGPGANVLTF.

V usage is TRBV12-3 or TRBV12-4 and J usage is TRBJ1-2, with 7 bases that match TRBD1. This CDR3 has 13 amino acids. The V and J ends lost 7 bases and 3 bases, in that order; junction bases with no gene match: 5. The CDR3 region is CASNPTGYYGYTF. Here the CDR3 DNA reads TGTGCCAGCAACCCGACAGGGTACTATGGCTACACCTTC.

The chain recombines TRBV18 with TRBJ2-2, with 8 bases aligning to TRBD2. V lost 2 bases, J lost 2 bases, and 4 bases stayed unmatched. Per the germline V gene, CDR1 is KGHSH and CDR2 is LQKENI. The CDR3 is made up of 16 amino acids. CDR3 loop: CASSPRSGGNTGELFF. CDR3 coding DNA: TGTGCCAGCTCACCAAGGAGCGGGGGAAACACCGGGGAGCTGTTTTTT. Drawing the rest from reference TRBV18 and TRBJ2-2, the complete variable domain is NAGVMQNPRHLVRRRGQEARLRCSPMKGHSHVYWYRQLPEEGLKFMVYLQKENIIDESGMPKERFSAEFPKEGPSILRIQQVVRGDSAAYFCASSPRSGGNTGELFFGEGSRLTVL.

This rearrangement joins TRBV20-1 to TRBJ2-7; D remains ambiguous. The germline CDR1 and CDR2 sequences are DFQATT and SNEGSKA (reference sequence). The CDR3 runs 11 residues. Written as DNA, the CDR3 is TGCAGCCACGGTACGTCCTACGAGCAGTACTTC. This translates into CSHGTSYEQYF.